This T cell receptor beta chain was captured by sequencing in a study of OX40 agonist ivuxolimab in advanced cancers. Study-wide results and caveats: Dosing at 0.1 to 3.0 mg/kg was accompanied by clonal expansion of CD4+ and CD8+ blood T cells by week 6.

V lost 2 bases and J 4 bases, leaving 17 bases between the germline ends. The CDR3 has 16 residues. Germline lookup yields CDR1 MDHEN and CDR2 SYDVKM. As for this clone: Its antigen is unidentified.

Clones were read by immunoSEQ multiplex PCR, and TCRdb kept only the in-frame ones, dropping some. The table lists tens of thousands of clones, around nine tenths of them singletons. The sequencing here drew on CD4+ or CD8+ T cells sorted from blood, taken in a trial of the OX40 agonist ivuxolimab. This receptor was obtained from an adult with an advanced solid tumor such as melanoma, head and neck, liver or kidney cancer. This sequence joins TRBV28 and TRBJ1-2; D gene ambiguous. The CDR3 is CASSLTDGWYRYGYTF. In DNA, the CDR3 is TGTGCCAGCAGTTTAACGGATGGTTGGTACCGCTATGGCTACACCTTC.